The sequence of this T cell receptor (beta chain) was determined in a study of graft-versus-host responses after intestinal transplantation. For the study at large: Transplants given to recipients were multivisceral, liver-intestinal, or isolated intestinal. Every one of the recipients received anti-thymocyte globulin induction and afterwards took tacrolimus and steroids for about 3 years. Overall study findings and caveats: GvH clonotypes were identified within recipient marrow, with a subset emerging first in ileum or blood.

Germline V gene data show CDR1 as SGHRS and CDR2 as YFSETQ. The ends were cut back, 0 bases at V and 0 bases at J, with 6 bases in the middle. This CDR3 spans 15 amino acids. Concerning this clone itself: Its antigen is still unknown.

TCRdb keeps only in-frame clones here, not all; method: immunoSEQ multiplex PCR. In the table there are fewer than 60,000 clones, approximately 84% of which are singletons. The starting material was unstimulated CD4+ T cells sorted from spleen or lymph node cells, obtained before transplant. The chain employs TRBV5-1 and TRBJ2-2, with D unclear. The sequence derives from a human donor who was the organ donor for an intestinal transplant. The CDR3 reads CASSLDRANTGELFF. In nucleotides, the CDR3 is TGCGCCAGCAGCTTGGATAGGGCGAACACCGGGGAGCTGTTTTTT.